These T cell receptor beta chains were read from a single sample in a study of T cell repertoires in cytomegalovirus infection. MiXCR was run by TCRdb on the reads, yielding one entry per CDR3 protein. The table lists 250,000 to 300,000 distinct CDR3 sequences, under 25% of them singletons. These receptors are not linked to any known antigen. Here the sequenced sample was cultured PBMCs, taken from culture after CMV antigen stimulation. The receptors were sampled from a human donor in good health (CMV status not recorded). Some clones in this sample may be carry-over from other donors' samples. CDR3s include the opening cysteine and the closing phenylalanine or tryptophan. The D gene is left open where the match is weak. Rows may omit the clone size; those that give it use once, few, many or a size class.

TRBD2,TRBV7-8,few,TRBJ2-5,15,TGTGCCAGCAGCAAGGGACTAGCGGCTCAAGAGACCCAGTACTTC,CASSKGLAAQETQYF
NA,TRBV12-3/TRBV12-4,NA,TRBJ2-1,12,TGTGCCAGCAAGGGGTTCTACAATGAGCAGTTCTTC,CASKGFYNEQFF
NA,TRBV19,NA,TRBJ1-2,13,TGTGCCAGTAGTCAAGACTGGCTTTATGGCTACACCTTC,CASSQDWLYGYTF
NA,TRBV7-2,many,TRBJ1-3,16,TGTGCCAGCAGCTTAGGGGCAGCGCTCTCTGGAAACACCATATATTTT,CASSLGAALSGNTIYF
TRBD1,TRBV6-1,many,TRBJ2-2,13,TGTGCCAGCTTTGGACAGGGTAACGGGGAGCTGTTTTTT,CASFGQGNGELFF
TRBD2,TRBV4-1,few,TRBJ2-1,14,TGCGCCAGCAGCCAAGGACCGGGGAGGGATGAGCAGTTCTTC,CASSQGPGRDEQFF
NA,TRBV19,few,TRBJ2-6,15,TGTGCCAGTAGGGTCTCTAGCTCTGGGGCCAACGTCCTGACTTTC,CASRVSSSGANVLTF
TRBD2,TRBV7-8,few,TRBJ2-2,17,TGTGCCAGCAGCTTAATGCTGCGGGAGGGTAACACCGGGGAGCTGTTTTTT,CASSLMLREGNTGELFF
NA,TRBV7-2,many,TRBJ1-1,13,TGTGCCAGCAGCTTGGTCAGGCTCACTGAAGCTTTCTTT,CASSLVRLTEAFF
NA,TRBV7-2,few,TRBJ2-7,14,TGTGCCAGCAGCTTAGCGCCTAGCTTAAGCGAGCAGTACTTC,CASSLAPSLSEQYF
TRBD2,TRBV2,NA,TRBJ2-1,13,TGTGCCAGCAGCGTGACGGGAGGGGGTGAGCAGTTCTTC,CASSVTGGGEQFF
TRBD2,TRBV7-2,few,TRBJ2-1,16,TGTGCCAGCAGCACCCTAGCGGGAGGCCGGAACAATGAGCAGTTCTTC,CASSTLAGGRNNEQFF
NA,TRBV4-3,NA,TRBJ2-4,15,TGCGCCAGCAGCCAAGGGGGGGAGGCCAAAAACATTCAGTACTTC,CASSQGGEAKNIQYF
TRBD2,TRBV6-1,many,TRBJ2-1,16,TGTGCCAGCAGTCACCCGACTAGCGGGAGTTCGAATGAGCAGTTCTTC,CASSHPTSGSSNEQFF
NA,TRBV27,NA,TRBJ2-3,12,TGTGCCAGCAGTCTTGATCTTGATACGCAGTATTTT,CASSLDLDTQYF
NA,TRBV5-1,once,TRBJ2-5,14,TGCGCCAGCAGCTCGGCATCTGGTTGGGAGACCCAGTACTTC,CASSSASGWETQYF
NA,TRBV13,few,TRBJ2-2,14,TGTGCCAGCAGCCTATGGACCCCCGCCGGGGAGCTGTTTTTT,CASSLWTPAGELFF
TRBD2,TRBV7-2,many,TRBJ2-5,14,TGTGCCAGCAGTTTACGACTAGCGGGAGAGACCCAGTACTTC,CASSLRLAGETQYF
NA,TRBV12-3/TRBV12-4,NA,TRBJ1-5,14,TGTGCCAGCGTAGCGCGGGGGGGATCCCTCCCCCAGCATTTT,CASVARGGSLPQHF
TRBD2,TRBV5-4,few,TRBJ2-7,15,TGTGCCAGCAGCTCAGGGACTAGCGGAAACTACGAGCAGTACTTC,CASSSGTSGNYEQYF
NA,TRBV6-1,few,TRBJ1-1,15,TGTGCCAGCAGTTATGGGTCCAGCAAAGGAACTGAAGCTTTCTTT,CASSYGSSKGTEAFF
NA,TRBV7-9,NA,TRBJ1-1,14,TGTGCCAGCAGCTTAGACGGTATGGGGGGAGAAGCTTTCTTT,CASSLDGMGGEAFF
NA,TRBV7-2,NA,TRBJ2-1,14,TGTGCCAGCAGCTCCCGGGGTAGCAACAATGAGCAGTTCTTC,CASSSRGSNNEQFF
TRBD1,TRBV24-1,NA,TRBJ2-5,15,TGTGCCACCAGTGATCCCGGGACAGCACAAGAGACCCAGTACTTC,CATSDPGTAQETQYF
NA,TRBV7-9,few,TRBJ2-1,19,TGTGCCAGCACCAAAGCCGGAGACAGGTACTGGGAGGTCTACAATGAGCAGTTCTTC,CASTKAGDRYWEVYNEQFF
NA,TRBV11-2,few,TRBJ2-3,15,TGTGCCAACAGCTTGAGGTTAGGGGGCACAGATACGCAGTATTTT,CANSLRLGGTDTQYF
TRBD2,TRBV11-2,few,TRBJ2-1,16,TGTGCCAGCAGCTTAGAAACTAGCGGGAGAGGCAATGAGCAGTTCTTC,CASSLETSGRGNEQFF
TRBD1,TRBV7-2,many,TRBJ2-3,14,TGTGCCAGCAGCATCGACAGGGGAGCAGATACGCAGTATTTT,CASSIDRGADTQYF
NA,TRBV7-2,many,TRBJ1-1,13,TGTGCCAGCAGCTTTGTAGGCGAGACTGAAGCTTTCTTT,CASSFVGETEAFF
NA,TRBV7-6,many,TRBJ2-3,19,TGTGCCAGCAGCTTAGGGCACAGGGTGGTGGGAGAGTACGCAGATACGCAGTATTTT,CASSLGHRVVGEYADTQYF
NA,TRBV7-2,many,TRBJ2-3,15,TGTGCCAGCAGCTTCAGGGCAGGAAGCACAGATACGCAGTATTTT,CASSFRAGSTDTQYF
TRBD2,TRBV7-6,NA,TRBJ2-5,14,TGTGCCAGCGGGGGACTAGCGGGAGAAGAGACCCAGTACTTC,CASGGLAGEETQYF
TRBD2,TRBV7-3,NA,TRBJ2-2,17,TGTGCCAGCAGCTTAACGGCTAGCGGGAGTCAAGCCGGGGAGCTGTTTTTT,CASSLTASGSQAGELFF
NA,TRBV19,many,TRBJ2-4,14,TGTGCCAGTAGTATGTCCAGGGATCGAAACATTCAGTACTTC,CASSMSRDRNIQYF
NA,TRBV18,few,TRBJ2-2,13,TGTGCCAGCTCACCAAGGGAGTCCGGGGAGCTGTTTTTT,CASSPRESGELFF
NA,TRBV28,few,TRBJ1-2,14,TGTGCCAGCAGTCCGGGAGAGGATAACTATGGCTACACCTTC,CASSPGEDNYGYTF
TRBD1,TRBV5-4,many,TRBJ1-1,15,TGTGCCAGCAGCGTAGCCGGGACAGCCAACACTGAAGCTTTCTTT,CASSVAGTANTEAFF
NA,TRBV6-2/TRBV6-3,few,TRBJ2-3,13,TGTGCCAGCGGGTGGTTCTCGGCAGATACGCAGTATTTT,CASGWFSADTQYF
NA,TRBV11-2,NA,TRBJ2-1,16,TGTGCCAGCAGCTTAGGGGGGCCCACCTCCGTCCATGAGCAGTTCTTC,CASSLGGPTSVHEQFF
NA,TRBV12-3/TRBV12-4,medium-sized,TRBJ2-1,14,TGTGCCAGCAGTTTAGCGACTCTCATCAATGAGCAGTTCTTC,CASSLATLINEQFF
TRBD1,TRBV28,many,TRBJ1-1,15,TGTGCCAGCAGTCGCGCATCAACAGGGGCCACTGAAGCTTTCTTT,CASSRASTGATEAFF
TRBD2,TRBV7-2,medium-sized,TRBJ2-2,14,TGTGCCAGCGGCAAAGCGGGAGGGGCCGGGGAGCTGTTTTTT,CASGKAGGAGELFF
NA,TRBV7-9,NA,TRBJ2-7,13,TGTGCCAGCAGCGAAAGTGGGGGCTACGAGCAGTACTTC,CASSESGGYEQYF
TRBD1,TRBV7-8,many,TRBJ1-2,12,TGTGCCAGCAGAGACAGGGGGCCTGGCTACACCTTC,CASRDRGPGYTF
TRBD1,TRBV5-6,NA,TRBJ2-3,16,TGTGCCAGCAGCTTAACAGGGACAGGGGTTTGGAATACGCAGTATTTT,CASSLTGTGVWNTQYF